This T cell receptor beta chain was sequenced in a study of blood T cell repertoires in COVID-19. For the study at large: In each case, the material was cDNA or gDNA derived from T cells, B-cell-depleted T cells, or PBMCs.

Original data processing: Amplification of reference gene primers was used by the study to estimate nucleated cell counts. This table comes from immunoSEQ multiplex PCR, and its TCRdb copy is limited to in-frame clones, with some not included. V and J calls and clone size are copied from that table; D and trimming were computed from the DNA. The sample has about 220,000 clones, approximately 90% seen once. Recruitment covered 20 to 25 US areas and drew participants whose ages spanned about 18 to 90 years. Recovered participants had two consecutive negative NP/OP PCR tests, healthcare professional clearance, or symptom resolution. The CDR3 totals 14 residues. V was clipped by 1 base and J by 4 bases, with 10 bases between them. Germline V lookup: CDR1 KGHSH, CDR2 LQKENI.

The sequence derives from a woman in her twenties or thirties who had recovered from COVID-19. The chain employs TRBV18 and TRBJ1-2; D unclear. The sample comprised PBMCs or T cells enriched from blood (not recorded which). CDR3 loop: CASSPREGTYGYTF. The CDR3 DNA is TGTGCCAGCTCACCACGGGAGGGAACCTATGGCTACACCTTC.